This TCR beta chain was obtained from a study of response to subunit inactivated influenza vaccine. Study findings and constraints: The authors proposed limited new T cell recruitment per seasonal influenza vaccination.

This CDR3 has 22 residues. J gave up 8 bases and V 4 bases, and 29 bases lay outside the gene matches. CDR1 and CDR2 (germline): LGHNA, YNFKEQ. The table lists this clonotype with a few counts. The antigen is unknown. TCRdb reprocessed the RT-PCR reads via MiXCR and lists one record per CDR3 protein. This sample yields under 750,000 distinct CDR3 sequences, of which about 12% are seen a single time; roughly 10% belongs to the top ten. V is TRBV4-2 and J is TRBJ2-1; the match to TRBD1 covers 10 bases. This receptor was obtained from a man aged 50-59 years who received an inactivated influenza vaccine. The sample here was PBMCs from blood, taken on the day of vaccination. The CDR3 loop reads CASSRQGARSRPLISHPYEQFF. CDR3 coding DNA: TGTGCCAGCAGCCGACAGGGGGCCAGATCTAGGCCGCTAATCTCCCACCCCTATGAGCAGTTCTTC.